One T cell receptor (beta chain) is described in this entry. Its specificity is not known. This CDR3 is built from 13 residues. Germline V CDR1 and CDR2: LGHNA, YNFKEQ. Trimming left V 6 bases short and J 8 bases short, with 14 bases between. Libraries were prepared by immunoSEQ multiplex PCR; TCRdb keeps only in-frame clonotypes and omits some of them. Among 11,000 to 15,000 clones listed, roughly 68% were seen once. The data derive from a study of immune cell composition in non-small cell lung cancer. About the research overall: Tumours were mainly lung adenocarcinoma or squamous cell carcinoma.

Findings of the study overall: Tumour TCR-beta clonality was not significantly tied to smoking pack-years. 60% to 80% of squamous and about 31% of adenocarcinoma cases had tumour-associated clones >0.5%.

This chain connects TRBV4-2 to TRBJ2-1; D is possibly TRBD1 (6 bases). Sample: lung tumor tissue. This clonotype was obtained from a human donor with non-small cell lung cancer. The CDR3: CASRYRVADEQFF. In DNA form, the CDR3 reads TGTGCCAGCAGGTACAGGGTGGCAGATGAGCAGTTCTTC.